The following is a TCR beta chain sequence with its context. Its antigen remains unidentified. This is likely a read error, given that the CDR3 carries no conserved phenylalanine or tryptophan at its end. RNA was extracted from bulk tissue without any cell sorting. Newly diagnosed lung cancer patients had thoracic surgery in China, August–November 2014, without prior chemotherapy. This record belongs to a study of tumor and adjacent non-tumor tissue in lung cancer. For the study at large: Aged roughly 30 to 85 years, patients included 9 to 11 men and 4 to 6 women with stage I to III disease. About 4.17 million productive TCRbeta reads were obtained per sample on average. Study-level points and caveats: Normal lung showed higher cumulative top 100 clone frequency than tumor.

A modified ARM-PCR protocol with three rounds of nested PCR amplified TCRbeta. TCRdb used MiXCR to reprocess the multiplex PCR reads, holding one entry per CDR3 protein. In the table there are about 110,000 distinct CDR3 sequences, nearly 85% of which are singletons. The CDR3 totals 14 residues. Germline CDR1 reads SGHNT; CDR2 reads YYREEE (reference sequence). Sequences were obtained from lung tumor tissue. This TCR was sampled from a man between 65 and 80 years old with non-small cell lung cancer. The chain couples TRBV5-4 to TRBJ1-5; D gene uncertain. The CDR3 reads CAGSVQGRNQPQHS. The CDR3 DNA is TGTGCTGGCAGCGTGCAAGGCCGCAATCAGCCCCAGCATTCT.